Sequencing of this T cell receptor beta chain was carried out in a study of prognosis after radiotherapy for stage I lung cancer. CDR3 of TCR beta was amplified from genomic DNA via a two-round multiplex PCR. Each TRBV and TRBJ gene had its own primer in the first PCR round. Universal primers drove the second round of PCR amplification. From the multiplex PCR reads, TCRdb called clonotypes with MiXCR, one entry per CDR3 protein. The data hold about 13,000 distinct CDR3 sequences, with roughly 40% observed a single time. V lost 7 bases and J 4 bases, leaving 16 bases between the germline ends. This CDR3 has 15 amino acids. Per the germline V gene, CDR1 is SGHTA and CDR2 is FQGNSA.

The chain joins TRBV7-2 to TRBJ2-2; tentatively, D is TRBD1 (5 bases). The sequence was obtained from a donor aged 50 or older with non-small cell lung cancer. The input for sequencing was PBMCs, taken before or after stereotactic body radiation therapy (not recorded which). CDR3 sequence (DNA): TGTGCCAGCATCCCTTGGACAAGGGCCACCGGGGAGCTGTTTTTT. Its translation is CASIPWTRATGELFF.